This T cell receptor beta chain stems from a study of T cells in Graves' hyperthyroidism and ophthalmopathy. Overall study results and limits: Progression to ophthalmopathy was predicted a median of 6.5 months early. Blood held most thyroid clonotypes expanded above 0.001 frequency.

The sample holds many counts of this clonotype. Its cognate antigen is unknown. Stable Graves' hyperthyroidism meant no ophthalmopathy progression within 18 months. Thyroid ultrasound, orbital computed tomography, clinical symptoms, and serum thyroxine and TRAb underpinned diagnoses. What was amplified from RNA transcripts were TCR beta CDR3 regions. Using the HTBI primer set, a first-round RT-PCR was run on the TCR CDR3. TCRdb redid the calling of the multiplex PCR reads with MiXCR, one entry per CDR3 protein. Here the sample spans 500,000 to 600,000 distinct CDR3 sequences, around 42% being singletons. CDR3 length: 15 residues. Trimming took 6 bases from V and 2 from J, leaving 16 bases between them. Germline V gives CDR1 LGHNA, CDR2 YSLEER.

Material for sequencing was peripheral blood or thyroid tissue (not recorded which). V usage is TRBV4-3 and J usage is TRBJ2-5; no firm D call. The sequence was obtained from a woman younger than 30 with Graves' hyperthyroidism. CDR3 sequence: CASRRRLVPQETQYF. The CDR3 DNA is TGCGCCAGCAGACGCCGGTTAGTCCCTCAAGAGACCCAGTACTTC.